The present TCR beta chain was sequenced within a study of T cells after yellow fever vaccination (dated by TCRdb to between 2017 and 2020). Background on the whole study: Memory subsets (EM, EMRA, CM and Tscm) were sorted on a BD FACS Aria III using CD3, CD45RA, CCR7 and CD95 staining. The SMART-Seq v4 Ultra Low Input RNA kit was used to prepare libraries from fractions with low cell numbers. Memory subsets were sorted on days 0, 15 and 45 and at 18 months after primary vaccination, and on days 0, 15 and 45 after the 30-year booster. The cohort comprised two healthy male donors, one aged 18 to 30 and one aged 30 to 40 years. Blood samples were taken at several timepoints before and after primary and secondary immunization, and bulk PBMC replicates and cell subsets were isolated. Bulk TCR alpha and beta repertoires were sequenced longitudinally to track T-cell clones before and after primary and booster YFV17D yellow fever vaccination.

This clonotype showed up many times. No base quality information exists; no much larger clone differs at one position. Overall study results and their limits: Because only two donors were included in the study, the extent to which the findings can be generalized is limited. FACS-sorted repertoires could contain abundant contaminating clonotypes from the bulk population, so computational filtering was required. In the sorted memory subsets on day 0, nearly all of the vaccine-responding clonotypes fell below detection. The secondary T-cell response was found to be weaker but faster than the primary response, with a peak reached on day 5 rather than on day 15. After the booster, most clones that had expanded after primary vaccination were detected again (about 97% of CD4 and around 88% of CD8), suggesting broad maintenance of memory. A small share of clonotypes was detected in both CD4 and CD8 compartments, with the overlap likely arising from convergent recombination.

From a lookup of the germline V gene, CDR1 and CDR2 are MNHNS and SASEGT. V is reduced by 7 bases and J by 5 bases, leaving a spacing of 23 bases between them. Its CDR3 holds 16 amino acids, cysteine through phenylalanine. The DNA shown is the 48-base CDR3, in frame from base 1. What the treatment or condition label conveys for this sample: live attenuated yellow fever vaccine strain. A standard Ficoll-Paque protocol was used to isolate PBMCs from peripheral blood. For sorted memory subsets, RNA extraction was done with the RNeasy Micro Kit. TCR cDNA was synthesized by 5'RACE template switching, which introduced a universal primer site and unique molecular identifiers. cDNA synthesis was primed from both the TCR alpha and TCR beta constant segments. Two PCR steps were used to amplify libraries, with sample barcodes and sequencing adapters being added in the second step. Sequencing of libraries was done on Illumina HiSeq 2500 (2x100 bp) or NovaSeq (2x150 bp). Per the source publication's procedure: Reads were demultiplexed and collapsed into UMI consensus sequences with MIGEC, and V(D)J alignment was performed with MiXCR. Vaccine-responding clonotypes were defined with edgeR using replicate PBMC samples, requiring FDR below 0.01 and a log2 fold change above 5 up to day 15. Each bulk clonotype was labeled CD4 or CD8 based on which sequenced repertoire, CD4 or CD8, contained the clonotype at higher abundance. To estimate the distribution of each clone across memory phenotypes, clonotype frequencies in memory subsets were weighted by FACS-sorted cell numbers. The public reads were run again by TCRdb, first through fastp at Q25 and then through MiXCR, and only productive beta chains were kept. Entries are consolidated by CDR3 protein sequence, retaining the most common genes and DNA. The V and J calls and clone size are TCRdb's, not the authors'. The sample has over 20,000 distinct CDR3 sequences on record, about 5.5% of them singletons. About an eighth of the sample belongs to the ten largest clones.

The rearranged chain carries TRBV6-1 and TRBJ2-5; the D gene is unclear. This sequence originates from a man younger than 45 who received the YFV17D yellow fever vaccine. Sample: PBMCs, either bulk or a sorted T-cell subset (CD4+, CD8+, memory, or dextramer-sorted; not recorded which), taken 15 days after the yellow fever booster vaccination. CDR3 loop: CASTPEELTVLETQYF. The nucleotide sequence is TGTGCCAGCACTCCCGAGGAGCTTACAGTACTTGAGACCCAGTACTTC.